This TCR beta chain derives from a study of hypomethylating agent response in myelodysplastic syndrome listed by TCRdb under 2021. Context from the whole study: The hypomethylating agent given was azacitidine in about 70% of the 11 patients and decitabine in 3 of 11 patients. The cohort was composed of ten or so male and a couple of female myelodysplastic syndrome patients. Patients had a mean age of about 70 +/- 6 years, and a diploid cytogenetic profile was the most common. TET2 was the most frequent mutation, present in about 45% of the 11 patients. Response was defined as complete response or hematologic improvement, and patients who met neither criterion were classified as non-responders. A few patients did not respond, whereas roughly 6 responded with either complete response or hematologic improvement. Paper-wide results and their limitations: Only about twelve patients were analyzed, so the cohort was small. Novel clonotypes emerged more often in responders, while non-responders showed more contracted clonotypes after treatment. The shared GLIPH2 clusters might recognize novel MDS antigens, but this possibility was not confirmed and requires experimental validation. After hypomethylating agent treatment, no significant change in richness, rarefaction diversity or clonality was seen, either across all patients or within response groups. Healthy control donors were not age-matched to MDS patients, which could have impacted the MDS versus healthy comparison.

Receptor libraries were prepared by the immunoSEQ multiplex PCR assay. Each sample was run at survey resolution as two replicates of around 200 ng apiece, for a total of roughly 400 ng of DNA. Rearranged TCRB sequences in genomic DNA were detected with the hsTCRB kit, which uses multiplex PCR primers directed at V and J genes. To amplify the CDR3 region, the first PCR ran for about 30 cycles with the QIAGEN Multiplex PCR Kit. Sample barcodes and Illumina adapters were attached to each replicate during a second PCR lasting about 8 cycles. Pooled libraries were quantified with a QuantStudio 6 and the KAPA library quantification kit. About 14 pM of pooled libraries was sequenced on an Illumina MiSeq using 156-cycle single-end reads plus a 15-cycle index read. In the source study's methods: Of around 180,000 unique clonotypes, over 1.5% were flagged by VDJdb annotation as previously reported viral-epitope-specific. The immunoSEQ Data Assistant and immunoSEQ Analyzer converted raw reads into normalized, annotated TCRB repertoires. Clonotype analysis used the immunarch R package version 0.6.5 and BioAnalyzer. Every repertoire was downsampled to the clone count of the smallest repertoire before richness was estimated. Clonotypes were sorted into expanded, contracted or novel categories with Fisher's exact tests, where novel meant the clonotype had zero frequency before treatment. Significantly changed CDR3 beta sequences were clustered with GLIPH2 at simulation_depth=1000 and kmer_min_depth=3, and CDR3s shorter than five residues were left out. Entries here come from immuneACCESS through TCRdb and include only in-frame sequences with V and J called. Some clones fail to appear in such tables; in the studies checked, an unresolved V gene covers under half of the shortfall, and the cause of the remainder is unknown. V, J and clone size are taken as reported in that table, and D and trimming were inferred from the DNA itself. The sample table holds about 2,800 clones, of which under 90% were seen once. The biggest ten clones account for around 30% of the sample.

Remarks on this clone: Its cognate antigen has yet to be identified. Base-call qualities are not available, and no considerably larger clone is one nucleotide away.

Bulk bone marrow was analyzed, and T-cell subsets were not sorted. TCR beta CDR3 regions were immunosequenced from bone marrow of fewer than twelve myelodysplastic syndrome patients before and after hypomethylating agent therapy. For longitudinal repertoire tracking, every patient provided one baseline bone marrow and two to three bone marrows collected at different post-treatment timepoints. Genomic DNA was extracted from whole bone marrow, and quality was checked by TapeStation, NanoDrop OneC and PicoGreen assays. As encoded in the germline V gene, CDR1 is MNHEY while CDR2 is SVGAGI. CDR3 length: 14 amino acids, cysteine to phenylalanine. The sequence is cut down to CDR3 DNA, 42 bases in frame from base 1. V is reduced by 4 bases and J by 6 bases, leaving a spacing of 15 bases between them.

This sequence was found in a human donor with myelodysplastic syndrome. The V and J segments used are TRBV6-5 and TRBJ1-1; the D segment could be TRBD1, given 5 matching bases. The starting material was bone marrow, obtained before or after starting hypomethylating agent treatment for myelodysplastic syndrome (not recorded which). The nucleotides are TGTGCCAGCAGTTTGAAAGTAAGGGGCCCTGAAGCTTTCTTT. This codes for CASSLKVRGPEAFF.